Following are 2 T cell receptor beta chains from one sample sequenced in a study of CD8+ T cells in alopecia areata. Following RNA extraction, reverse transcription yielded cDNA that acted as the sequencing template. Assay used: immunoSEQ multiplex PCR; TCRdb lists only in-frame clones, some missing. The sample consists of 140,000 to 150,000 clones, approximately 49% of them appearing once. This sample comprised CD4+ T cells sorted from blood, obtained at week 0. These receptors originate from a human donor with alopecia areata.

The CDR3 sequence: CASSLDREMGNEQFF. The DNA for the CDR3 is TGTGCCAGCAGCTTAGACCGGGAGATGGGCAATGAGCAGTTCTTC. The gene calls are TRBV13 and TRBJ2-1; D may be TRBD2 (6 bases). Germline loops: CDR1 PRHDT, CDR2 FYEKMQ (reference sequence). V dropped 1 base and J dropped 6 bases, with 13 bases sitting between them. The length of the CDR3 is 15 residues. The whole variable domain, filled in from reference TRBV13 and TRBJ2-1, reads AAGVIQSPRHLIKEKRETATLKCYPIPRHDTVYWYQQGPGQDPQFLISFYEKMQSDKGSIPDRFSAQQFSDYHSELNMSSLELGDSALYFCASSLDREMGNEQFFGPGTRLTVL.

This clone has more than one count but fewer than ten. The chain employs TRBV9 and TRBJ2-3, with 12 bases matching TRBD2. The CDR3 loop spans 17 amino acids. The J segment lost 1 base and the V segment lost 4 bases, leaving 7 bases of the junction unmatched. Germline loops: CDR1 SGDLS, CDR2 YYNGEE. CDR3 in DNA: TGTGCCAGCAGCCCTCGCAGGACTAGCGGGGGCACAGATACGCAGTATTTT. It specifies CASSPRRTSGGTDTQYF.